This TCR beta chain is from a study of CD8 T cells in ankylosing spondylitis. Regarding the study as a whole: Clones that were linked to disease were CD8+ and were relatively rare in peripheral blood. Ankylosing spondylitis blood seemed to carry a telltale TCR beta motif made of several highly homologous variants.

Scientists made TCR beta libraries using quantitative 5'-RACE with molecular barcodes. MiXCR was run by TCRdb on the 5' RACE reads, yielding one entry per CDR3 protein. The repertoire holds a few hundred thousand distinct CDR3 sequences, under 20% seen once, with under 40% in the top ten. Germline CDR1 and CDR2: MGHRA and YSYEKL. The trim removed 4 bases at V and 2 bases at J, leaving 4 bases unmatched. The CDR3 is made up of 16 amino acids. This clonotype has only a few counts. Its antigen remains unknown. This sequence originates from a male donor with ankylosing spondylitis or in good health (not recorded which). Sequenced: blood, either unsorted or a sorted T cell fraction (not recorded which). The chain is built from TRBV4-1 and TRBJ2-5, with TRBD2 matching 13 bases. CDR3: CASSLGTSGVQETQYF. The DNA for the CDR3 is TGCGCCAGCAGCCTAGGGACTAGCGGGGTACAAGAGACCCAGTACTTC.